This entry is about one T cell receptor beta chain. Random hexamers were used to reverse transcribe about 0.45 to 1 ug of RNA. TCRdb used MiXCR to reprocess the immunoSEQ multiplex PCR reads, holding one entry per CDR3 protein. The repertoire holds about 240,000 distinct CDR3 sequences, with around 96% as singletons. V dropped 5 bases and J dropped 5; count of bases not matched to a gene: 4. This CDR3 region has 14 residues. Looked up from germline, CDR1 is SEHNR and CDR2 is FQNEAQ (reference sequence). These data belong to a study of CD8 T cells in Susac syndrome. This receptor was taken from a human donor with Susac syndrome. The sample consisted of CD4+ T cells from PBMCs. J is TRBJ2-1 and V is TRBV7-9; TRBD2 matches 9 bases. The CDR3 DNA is TGTGCCAGCAGCCAAGCGGGGGGACACAATGAGCAGTTCTTC. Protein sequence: CASSQAGGHNEQFF. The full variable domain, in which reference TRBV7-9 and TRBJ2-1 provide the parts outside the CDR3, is DTGVSQNPRHKITKRGQNVTFRCDPISEHNRLYWYRQTLGQGPEFLTYFQNEAQLEKSRLLSDRFSAERPKGSFSTLEIQRTEQGDSAMYLCASSQAGGHNEQFFGPGTRLTVL.